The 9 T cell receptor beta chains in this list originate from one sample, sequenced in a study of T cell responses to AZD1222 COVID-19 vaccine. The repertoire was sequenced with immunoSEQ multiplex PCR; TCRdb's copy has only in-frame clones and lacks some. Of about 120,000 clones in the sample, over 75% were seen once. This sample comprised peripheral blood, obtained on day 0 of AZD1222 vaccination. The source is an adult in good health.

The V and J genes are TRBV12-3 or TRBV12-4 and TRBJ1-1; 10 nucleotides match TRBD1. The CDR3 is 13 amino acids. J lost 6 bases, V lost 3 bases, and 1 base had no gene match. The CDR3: CASSLDRGAEAFF. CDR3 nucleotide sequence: TGTGCCAGCAGTTTGGACAGGGGGGCTGAAGCTTTCTTT.

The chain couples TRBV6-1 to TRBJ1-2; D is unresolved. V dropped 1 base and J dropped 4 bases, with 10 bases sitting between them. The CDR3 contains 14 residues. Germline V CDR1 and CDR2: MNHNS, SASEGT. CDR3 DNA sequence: TGTGCCAGCAGTGAAGGCGAGGGTGGCTATGGCTACACCTTC. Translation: CASSEGEGGYGYTF.

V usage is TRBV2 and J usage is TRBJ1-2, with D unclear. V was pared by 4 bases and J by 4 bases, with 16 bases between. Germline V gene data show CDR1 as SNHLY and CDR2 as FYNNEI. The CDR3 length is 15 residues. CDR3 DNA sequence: TGTGCCAGCAGTGGCTCTCGGTTGGAGCGCTATGGCTACACCTTC. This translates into CASSGSRLERYGYTF.

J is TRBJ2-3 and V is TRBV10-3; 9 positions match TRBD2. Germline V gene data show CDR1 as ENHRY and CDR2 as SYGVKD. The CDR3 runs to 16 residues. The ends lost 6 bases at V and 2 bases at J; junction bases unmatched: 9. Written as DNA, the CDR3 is TGTGCCATCAGGGCTACTAGCGGGCCTCTCACAGATACGCAGTATTTT. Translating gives CAIRATSGPLTDTQYF.

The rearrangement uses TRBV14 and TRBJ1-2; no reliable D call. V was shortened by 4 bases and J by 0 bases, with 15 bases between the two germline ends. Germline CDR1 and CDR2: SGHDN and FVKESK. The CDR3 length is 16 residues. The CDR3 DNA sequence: TGTGCCAGCAGCCCGGTGACACGGCCCGCTAACTATGGCTACACCTTC. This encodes CASSPVTRPANYGYTF.

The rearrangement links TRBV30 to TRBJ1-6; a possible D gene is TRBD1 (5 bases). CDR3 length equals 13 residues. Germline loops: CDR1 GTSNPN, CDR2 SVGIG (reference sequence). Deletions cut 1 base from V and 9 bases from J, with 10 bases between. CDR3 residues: CAWSEVGGSPLHF. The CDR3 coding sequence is TGTGCCTGGAGTGAAGTTGGGGGTTCACCCCTCCACTTT.

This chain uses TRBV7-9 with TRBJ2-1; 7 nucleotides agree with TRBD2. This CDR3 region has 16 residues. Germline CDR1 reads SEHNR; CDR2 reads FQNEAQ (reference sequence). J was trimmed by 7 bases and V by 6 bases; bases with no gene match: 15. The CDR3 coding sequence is TGTGCCAGCAGTCCGAAAGGCGGGAGTATTAAAAATGAGCAGTTCTTC. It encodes CASSPKGGSIKNEQFF.

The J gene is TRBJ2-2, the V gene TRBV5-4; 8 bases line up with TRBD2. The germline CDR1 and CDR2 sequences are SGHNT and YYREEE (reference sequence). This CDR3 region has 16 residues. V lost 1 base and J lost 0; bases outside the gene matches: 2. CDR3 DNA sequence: TGTGCCAGCAGCTTGATGCGGGGGGCGAACACCGGGGAGCTGTTTTTT. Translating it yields CASSLMRGANTGELFF.

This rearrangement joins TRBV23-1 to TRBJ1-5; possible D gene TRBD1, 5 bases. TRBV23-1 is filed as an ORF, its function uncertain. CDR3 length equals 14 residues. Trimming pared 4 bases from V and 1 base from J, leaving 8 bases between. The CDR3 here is CASSPRDSNQPQHF. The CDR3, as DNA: TGCGCCAGCAGTCCCCGGGACAGCAATCAGCCCCAGCATTTT.